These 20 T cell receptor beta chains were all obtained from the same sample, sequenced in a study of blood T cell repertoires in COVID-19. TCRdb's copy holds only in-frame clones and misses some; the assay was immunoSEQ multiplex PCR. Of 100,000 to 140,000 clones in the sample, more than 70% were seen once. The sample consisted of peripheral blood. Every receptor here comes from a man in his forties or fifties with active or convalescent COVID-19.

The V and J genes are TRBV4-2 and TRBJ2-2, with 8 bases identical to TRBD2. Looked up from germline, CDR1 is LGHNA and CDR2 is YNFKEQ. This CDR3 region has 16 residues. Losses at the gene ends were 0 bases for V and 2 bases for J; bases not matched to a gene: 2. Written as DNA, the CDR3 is TGTGCCAGCAGCCAAGAGGTAGCGGGAAACACCGGGGAGCTGTTTTTT. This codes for CASSQEVAGNTGELFF.

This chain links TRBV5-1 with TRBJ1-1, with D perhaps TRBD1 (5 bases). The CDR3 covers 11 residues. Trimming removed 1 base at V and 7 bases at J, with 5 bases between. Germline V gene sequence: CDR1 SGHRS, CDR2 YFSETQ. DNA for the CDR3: TGCGCCAGCAGCTTGAGGGGTGAAGCTTTCTTT. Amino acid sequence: CASSLRGEAFF.

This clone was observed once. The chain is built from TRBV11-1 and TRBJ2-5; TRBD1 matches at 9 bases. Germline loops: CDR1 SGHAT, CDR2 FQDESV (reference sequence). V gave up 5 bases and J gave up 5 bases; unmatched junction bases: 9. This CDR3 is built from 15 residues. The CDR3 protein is CASSIGTGRMETQYF. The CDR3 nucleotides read TGTGCCAGCAGCATTGGGACAGGGCGTATGGAGACCCAGTACTTC.

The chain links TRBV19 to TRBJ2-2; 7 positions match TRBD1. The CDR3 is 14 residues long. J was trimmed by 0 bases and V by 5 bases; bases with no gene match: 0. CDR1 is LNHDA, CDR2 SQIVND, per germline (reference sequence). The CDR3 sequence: CASSQGANTGELFF. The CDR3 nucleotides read TGTGCCAGTAGTCAGGGGGCGAACACCGGGGAGCTGTTTTTT.

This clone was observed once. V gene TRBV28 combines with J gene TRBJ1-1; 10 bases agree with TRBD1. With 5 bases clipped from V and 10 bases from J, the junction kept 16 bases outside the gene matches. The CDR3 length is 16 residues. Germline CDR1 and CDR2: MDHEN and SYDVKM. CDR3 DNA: TGTGCCAGCAGTCCCCTCAGCGGGACAGGGGTTGGGGGAGCTTTCTTT. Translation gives CASSPLSGTGVGGAFF.

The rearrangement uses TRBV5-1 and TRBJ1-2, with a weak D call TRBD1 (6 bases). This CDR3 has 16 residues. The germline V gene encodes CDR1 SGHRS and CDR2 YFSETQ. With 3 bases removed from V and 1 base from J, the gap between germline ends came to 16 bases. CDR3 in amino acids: CASSSTVTGSNYGYTF. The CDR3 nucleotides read TGCGCCAGCAGCTCAACGGTTACAGGGAGTAACTATGGCTACACCTTC.

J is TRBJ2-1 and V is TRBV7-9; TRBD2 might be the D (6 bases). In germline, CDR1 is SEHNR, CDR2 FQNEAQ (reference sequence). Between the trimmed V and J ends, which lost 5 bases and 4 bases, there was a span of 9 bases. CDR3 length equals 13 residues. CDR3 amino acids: CASSHGLYNEQFF. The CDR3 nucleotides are TGTGCCAGCAGCCACGGACTATACAATGAGCAGTTCTTC.

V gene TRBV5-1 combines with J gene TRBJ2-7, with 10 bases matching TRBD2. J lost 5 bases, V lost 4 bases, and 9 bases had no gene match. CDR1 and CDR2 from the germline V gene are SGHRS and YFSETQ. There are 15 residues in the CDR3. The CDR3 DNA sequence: TGCGCCAGCAGCCCTGAGACTAGCGGGTTCCACGAGCAGTACTTC. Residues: CASSPETSGFHEQYF.

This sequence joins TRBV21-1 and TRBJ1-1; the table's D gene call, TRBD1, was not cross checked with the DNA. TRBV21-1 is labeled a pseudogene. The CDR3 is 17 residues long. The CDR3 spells CTSSLTPGTGENTEAFF. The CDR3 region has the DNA TGTACCAGTTCTCTTACTCCCGGAACAGGCGAAAACACTGAAGCTTTCTTT.

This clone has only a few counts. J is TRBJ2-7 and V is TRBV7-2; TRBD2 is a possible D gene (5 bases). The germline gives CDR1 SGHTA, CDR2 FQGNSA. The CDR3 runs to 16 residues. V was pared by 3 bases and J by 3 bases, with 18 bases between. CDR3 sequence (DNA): TGTGCCAGCAGCTTCTTCGGTCGAGGGAACAGCTACGAGCAGTACTTC. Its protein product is CASSFFGRGNSYEQYF.

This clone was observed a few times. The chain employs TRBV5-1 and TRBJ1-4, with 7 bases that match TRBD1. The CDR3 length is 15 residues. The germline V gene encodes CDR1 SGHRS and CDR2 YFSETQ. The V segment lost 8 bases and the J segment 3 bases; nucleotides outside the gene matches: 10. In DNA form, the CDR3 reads TGCGCCAGTTCGCCTGAGGGGGCGGCTAATGAAAAACTGTTTTTT. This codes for CASSPEGAANEKLFF.

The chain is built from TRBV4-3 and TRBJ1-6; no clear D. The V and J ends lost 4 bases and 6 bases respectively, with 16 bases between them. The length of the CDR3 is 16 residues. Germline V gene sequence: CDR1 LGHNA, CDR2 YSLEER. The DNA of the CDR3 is TGCGCCAGCAGCCCGGGTATCGACGTGGCTAATTCACCCCTCCACTTT. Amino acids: CASSPGIDVANSPLHF.

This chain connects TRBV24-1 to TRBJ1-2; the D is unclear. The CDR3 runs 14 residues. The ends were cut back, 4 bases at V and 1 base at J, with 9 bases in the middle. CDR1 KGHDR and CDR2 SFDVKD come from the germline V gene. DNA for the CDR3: TGTGCCACCAGTGAAGCCGGGGTTAACTATGGCTACACCTTC. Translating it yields CATSEAGVNYGYTF.

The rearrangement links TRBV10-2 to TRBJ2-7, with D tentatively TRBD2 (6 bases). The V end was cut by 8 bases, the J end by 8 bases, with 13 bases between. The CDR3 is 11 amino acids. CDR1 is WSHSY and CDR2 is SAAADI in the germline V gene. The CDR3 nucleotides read TGCGCCAGCCCCCGGGACTGGAAGCAGTACTTC. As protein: CASPRDWKQYF.

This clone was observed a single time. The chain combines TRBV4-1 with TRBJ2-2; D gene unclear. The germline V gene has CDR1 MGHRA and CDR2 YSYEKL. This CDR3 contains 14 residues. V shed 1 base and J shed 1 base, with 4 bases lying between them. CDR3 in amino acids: CASSQGQNTGELFF. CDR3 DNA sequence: TGCGCCAGCAGCCAAGGGCAGAACACCGGGGAGCTGTTTTTT.

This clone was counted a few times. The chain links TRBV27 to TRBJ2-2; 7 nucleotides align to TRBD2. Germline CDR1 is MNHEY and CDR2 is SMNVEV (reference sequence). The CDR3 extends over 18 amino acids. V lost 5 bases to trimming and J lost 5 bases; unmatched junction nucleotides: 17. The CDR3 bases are TGTGCCAGCAGTCCTCCGCAGGAAGCGGGGCTATCTACCGGGGAGCTGTTTTTT. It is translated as CASSPPQEAGLSTGELFF.

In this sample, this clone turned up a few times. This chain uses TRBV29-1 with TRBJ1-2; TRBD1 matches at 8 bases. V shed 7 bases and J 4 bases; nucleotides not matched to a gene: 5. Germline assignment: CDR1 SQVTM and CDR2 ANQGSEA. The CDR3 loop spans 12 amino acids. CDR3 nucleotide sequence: TGCAGCGATGGACAGGGAGGCTATGGCTACACCTTC. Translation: CSDGQGGYGYTF.

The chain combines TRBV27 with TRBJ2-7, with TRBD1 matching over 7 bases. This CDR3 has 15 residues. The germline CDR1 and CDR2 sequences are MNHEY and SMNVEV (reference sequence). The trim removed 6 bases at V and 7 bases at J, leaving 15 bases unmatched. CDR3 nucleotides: TGTGCCAGCAGCGACAGGGCTCCCCAGTATGAGGAGCAGTACTTC. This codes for CASSDRAPQYEEQYF.

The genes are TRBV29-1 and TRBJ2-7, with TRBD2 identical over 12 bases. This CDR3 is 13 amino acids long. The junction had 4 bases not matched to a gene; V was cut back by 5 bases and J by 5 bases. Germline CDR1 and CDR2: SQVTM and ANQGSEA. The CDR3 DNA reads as TGCAGCGTTTCTAGCGGGAGGGCCCACGAGCAGTACTTC. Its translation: CSVSSGRAHEQYF.

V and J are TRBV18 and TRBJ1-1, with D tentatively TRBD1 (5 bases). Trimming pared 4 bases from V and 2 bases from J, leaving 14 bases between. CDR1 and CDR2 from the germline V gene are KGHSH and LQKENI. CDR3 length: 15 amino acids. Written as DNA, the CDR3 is TGTGCCAGCTCACGGAATGGGGCTACTAACACTGAAGCTTTCTTT. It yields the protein CASSRNGATNTEAFF.